This record concerns one T cell receptor (beta chain) sequence. What it recognizes is unknown. The PCR was carried out with 60 Vbeta primers and 13 Jbeta primers. Using immunoSEQ multiplex PCR, the repertoire was profiled, and TCRdb retains in-frame clones only, with some absent. The sample lists 95,000 to 150,000 clones, around 86% occurring once. This sample is drawn from a study of cytomegalovirus exposure and HLA in healthy donors. Whole-study findings and limits: Analysis was performed later, and it showed HLA-associated TCR beta chains to be more clonally expanded than equally common others.

V dropped 8 bases and J dropped 2 bases, with 6 bases sitting between them. Germline assignment: CDR1 MRHNA and CDR2 SNTAGT. The CDR3 extends over 12 amino acids. All the people who gave samples were healthy bone marrow donors. The sequenced sample was PBMCs. This chain links TRBV6-4 with TRBJ2-2; D possibly corresponds to TRBD1 (6 bases). The clonotype comes from a woman aged 40 to 50 in good health and CMV-seronegative. The CDR3 DNA reads as TGTGCCAGCGGGACAAACACCGGGGAGCTGTTTTTT. Translating gives CASGTNTGELFF.